This TCR beta chain is drawn from a study of blood T cell repertoires in COVID-19. Study overall: Collection of acute and convalescent COVID-19 samples took place in the United States, Italy and Spain.

In the source study's methods: Estimated nucleated cell counts came from reference gene primer amplification. Profiled with immunoSEQ multiplex PCR; TCRdb holds only in-frame clones, not every one. The V and J calls and clone size were taken over from that table, and D and trimming were inferred from the DNA. In the table there are approximately 84,000 clones, more than 80% of which are singletons. Germline CDR1 is KGHSH and CDR2 is LQKENI. Between the trimmed V and J ends, which lost 0 bases and 3 bases, there was a span of 15 bases. CDR3 size: 17 residues. This clone was counted once. This TCR was recovered from a woman aged 80 or over with acute or convalescent COVID-19. V is TRBV18 and J is TRBJ2-1, with D maybe TRBD1 (6 bases). Input material: peripheral blood. The CDR3 here is CASSPPLGALLYNEQFF. The CDR3 region has the DNA TGTGCCAGCTCACCACCGTTGGGGGCGCTTCTCTACAATGAGCAGTTCTTC.